This paragraph covers one T cell receptor beta chain sequence. This record comes from a study of early T cells in non-severe SARS-CoV-2 infection. TCRdb reanalysed the 5' RACE reads using MiXCR and keeps one entry per CDR3 protein. The sample has around 67,000 distinct CDR3 sequences, 12% seen once; the top ten hold approximately 6.4%. With V trimmed by 5 bases and J by 8 bases, 10 bases remained unmatched. Per the germline V gene, CDR1 is SGHRS and CDR2 is YFSETQ. This CDR3 contains 15 residues. The chain links TRBV5-1 to TRBJ2-1, with TRBD1 identical over 10 bases. Source material: whole blood. The receptor's source is an adult who was a healthcare worker with PCR-confirmed SARS-CoV-2 infection or an uninfected control (not recorded which). The CDR3, as DNA: TGCGCCAGCAGTTATGGGACAGGGGTTTACGATGAGCAGTTCTTC. Translation gives CASSYGTGVYDEQFF.